What follows are 15 T cell receptor beta chains derived from one specimen sequenced in a study of shared clonotypes between healthy human individuals. Naive CD8 isolation took CD45RO-negative cells positively selected for CCR7 and excluded terminally differentiated effector memory CD45RA+ cells. The table came from immunoSEQ multiplex PCR; TCRdb's copy has only in-frame clones and leaves some out. The table records roughly 2,000,000 clones, less than 95% of them present only once. Sample: naive CD8+ T cells sorted from blood. Receptors were obtained from a man between 18 and 35 years old in good health.

Details on this clone: Other nucleotide sequences in the sample specify the same CDR3. J is TRBJ2-5 and V is TRBV11-2; D gene uncertain. The CDR3 covers 11 residues. The V end was cut by 3 bases, the J end by 5 bases, with 4 bases between. In germline, CDR1 is SGHAT, CDR2 FQNNGV. In DNA, the CDR3 is TGTGCCAGCAGCTTCGGTGAGACCCAGTACTTC. This encodes CASSFGETQYF.

The chain uses TRBV5-6 and TRBJ1-6; possible D gene TRBD1, 5 bases. V lost 4 bases and J 5 bases, leaving 16 bases between the germline ends. The CDR3 extends over 16 amino acids. Germline V CDR1 and CDR2: SGHDT, YYEEEE. The CDR3 is CASSVPRDGDNSPLHF. DNA for the CDR3: TGTGCCAGCAGCGTGCCTCGGGACGGCGATAATTCACCCCTCCACTTT.

This clone was seen more than once but under ten times. The rearrangement links TRBV11-2 to TRBJ1-6; 8 bases line up with TRBD1. Germline CDR1 and CDR2: SGHAT and FQNNGV. The ends lost 4 bases at V and 7 bases at J; junction bases unmatched: 6. The CDR3 consists of 15 residues. The chain's CDR3 is CASSWGQALNSPLHF. The CDR3 coding sequence is TGTGCCAGCAGCTGGGGACAGGCGCTCAATTCACCCCTCCACTTT. The full variable domain, with the rest looked up from reference TRBV11-2 and TRBJ1-6, is EAGVAQSPRYKIIEKRQSVAFWCNPISGHATLYWYQQILGQGPKLLIQFQNNGVVDDSQLPKDRFSAERLKGVDSTLKIQPAKLEDSAVYLCASSWGQALNSPLHFGNGTRLTVT.

The rearrangement joins TRBV6-1 to TRBJ1-2; 10 bases match TRBD1. CDR1 is MNHNS and CDR2 is SASEGT in the germline V gene. V lost 6 bases and J lost 5; bases outside the gene matches: 3. This CDR3 has 13 amino acids. CDR3 in amino acids: CASSGQGVYGYTF. CDR3 sequence (DNA): TGTGCCAGCAGCGGACAGGGGGTTTATGGCTACACCTTC.

With regard to this clone: Other nucleotide sequences from this sample produce the same CDR3. The genes are TRBV19 and TRBJ2-7, with a weak D call TRBD2 (7 bases). V was shortened by 3 bases and J by 2 bases, with 14 bases between the two germline ends. This CDR3 comprises 15 residues. Per germline, CDR1 LNHDA and CDR2 SQIVND (reference sequence). This CDR3 is CASSIGTGGAYEQYF. CDR3 nucleotide sequence: TGTGCCAGTAGTATCGGAACGGGGGGCGCCTACGAGCAGTACTTC.

The chain uses TRBV7-9 and TRBJ2-1, with TRBD1 as a possible D gene (5 bases). Trimming took 1 base from V and 6 from J, leaving 13 bases between them. Germline V gene lookup returns CDR1 SEHNR and CDR2 FQNEAQ (reference sequence). The CDR3 loop spans 15 amino acids. The DNA of the CDR3 is TGTGCCAGCAGCTTAGGGGATGGGGCAGGCAATGAGCAGTTCTTC. It is translated as CASSLGDGAGNEQFF. The full variable domain, its missing parts supplied by reference TRBV7-9 and TRBJ2-1, is DTGVSQNPRHKITKRGQNVTFRCDPISEHNRLYWYRQTLGQGPEFLTYFQNEAQLEKSRLLSDRFSAERPKGSFSTLEIQRTEQGDSAMYLCASSLGDGAGNEQFFGPGTRLTVL.

In the case of this clone: The same CDR3 can be traced to other DNA sequences in this sample. The chain is built from TRBV5-6 and TRBJ1-5; 8 bases are shared with TRBD1. The CDR3 totals 14 residues. V dropped 3 bases and J dropped 4; count of bases not matched to a gene: 3. The germline V gene encodes CDR1 SGHDT and CDR2 YYEEEE. This CDR3 is CASSWGTGNQPQHF. The CDR3 DNA is TGTGCCAGCAGCTGGGGGACAGGTAATCAGCCCCAGCATTTT.

The chain uses TRBV30 and TRBJ1-5; D is unresolved. CDR1 and CDR2 from the germline V gene are GTSNPN and SVGIG (reference sequence). The CDR3 length is 12 residues. V shed 1 base and J shed 8 bases, with 9 bases lying between them. Here the CDR3 reads CAWSEGSKPQHF. The CDR3 DNA reads TGTGCCTGGAGTGAAGGGTCCAAGCCCCAGCATTTT.

This sequence joins TRBV5-1 and TRBJ2-7, with a tentative D call TRBD1 (6 bases). The V and J ends lost 4 bases and 3 bases respectively, with 17 bases between them. The CDR3 is 15 residues long. Germline CDR1 is SGHRS and CDR2 is YFSETQ. Here the CDR3 reads CASSLSQGIDYEQYF. CDR3 in DNA: TGCGCCAGCAGCCTAAGTCAGGGGATCGACTACGAGCAGTACTTC.

The rearrangement uses TRBV28 and TRBJ1-4; D call uncertain. The CDR3 loop spans 14 amino acids. Germline assignment: CDR1 MDHEN and CDR2 SYDVKM. V gave up 4 bases and J gave up 8 bases, with 14 bases separating them. The CDR3 nucleotides are TGTGCCAGCAGTTCGTCAGCGGAGAGGGAAAAACTGTTTTTT. Amino acid sequence: CASSSSAEREKLFF.

The gene calls are TRBV11-1 and TRBJ2-7; 8 bases agree with TRBD2. CDR1 is SGHAT and CDR2 is FQDESV in the germline V gene (reference sequence). This CDR3 is 16 amino acids long. The V segment lost 2 bases and the J segment 5 bases; nucleotides outside the gene matches: 11. This CDR3 reads CASSLSSGGNRNEQYF. As DNA, the CDR3 is TGTGCCAGCAGCTTATCGTCGGGGGGGAATAGAAACGAGCAGTACTTC.

Regarding this clone: This specimen includes other DNA sequences encoding the same CDR3. V is TRBV29-1 and J is TRBJ2-3, with D unclear. V was cut by 6 bases and J by 4 bases, with 5 bases left in between. The CDR3 runs 10 residues. Germline V CDR1 and CDR2: SQVTM, ANQGSEA. CDR3 sequence reads: CSVTADTQYF. The CDR3 DNA reads as TGCAGCGTCACAGCAGATACGCAGTATTTT.

The chain couples TRBV5-1 to TRBJ2-7, with no clear D. Germline values: CDR1 SGHRS, CDR2 YFSETQ. The CDR3 is made up of 13 amino acids. V lost 3 bases, J lost 0 bases, and 7 bases lay in between. The CDR3 DNA reads TGCGCCAGCAGCTGGACCATCTCCTACGAGCAGTACTTC. This codes for CASSWTISYEQYF.

V gene TRBV6-1 combines with J gene TRBJ1-2; 8 nucleotides line up with TRBD1. Unmatched junction bases numbered 10, after V lost 7 bases and J lost 6 bases. The CDR3 is 14 amino acids. Germline CDR1 is MNHNS and CDR2 is SASEGT. Written as DNA, the CDR3 is TGTGCCAGCACGGACAGGGCAAAAGTCGATGGCTACACCTTC. Translating it yields CASTDRAKVDGYTF.

This clone was seen only once. The chain combines TRBV7-9 with TRBJ1-4; 9 positions match TRBD1. The V segment lost 4 bases and the J segment 3 bases; nucleotides outside the gene matches: 6. This CDR3 is built from 16 residues. The germline gives CDR1 SEHNR, CDR2 FQNEAQ (reference sequence). The CDR3 nucleotides read TGTGCCAGCAGCTCACCGTGGACAGGGGCTAATGAAAAACTGTTTTTT. Protein: CASSSPWTGANEKLFF.